This T cell receptor (beta chain) was identified during a study of cytomegalovirus exposure and HLA in healthy donors. Study in general: From about 180 million T cells, an earlier analysis saw approximately 120 million unique TCR beta sequences. Study findings and constraints: Cytomegalovirus association was assigned to approximately 180 TCR beta chains. As a later analysis showed, several of the most significant clusters appeared to be linked to common viral pathogens.

The CDR3 contains 16 residues. Germline V CDR1 and CDR2: SNHLY, FYNNEI. PCR involved 60 Vbeta and 13 Jbeta primers. Sequencing used immunoSEQ multiplex PCR; TCRdb keeps in-frame clones, though not all of them. The table lists more than 95,000 clones, 55% to 75% of them singletons. Concerning this clone: As yet, its antigen is unknown. At one end, the junction sequence differs from germline, possibly due to a read error.

Donors showed nominal health when sampled, although they likely had unrecorded immune exposures. This sequence originates from a man aged 55-75 years in good health and CMV-seronegative. The sequenced sample was PBMCs. V is TRBV2 and J is TRBJ1-1; 11 nucleotides align to TRBD1. DNA for the CDR3: TGTGCCAGCAGGGCGACGGACAGGGGGCCGAACACTGGAGCTTTCTTT. It specifies CASRATDRGPNTGAFF.